The 5 T cell receptor beta chains below all came from one sample that was sequenced in a study of Ad26.COV2.S vaccination and SARS-CoV-2 variants. Generated by immunoSEQ multiplex PCR, the TCRdb table keeps only in-frame clones and is missing some. The sample yields 300,000 to 400,000 clones, 85% seen once. Treatment meaning: about 20 received Ad26.COV2.S at low or high dose, single or two shots; about 5 received placebo; per-sample allocation not given. Sampling occurred on day 63 after the first vaccine or placebo injection. The sequencing here drew on peripheral blood, taken in a trial of Ad26.COV2.S vaccine versus placebo. These receptor sequences come from a person aged 18-65 years who received the Ad26.COV2.S COVID-19 vaccine or a placebo.

The V gene is TRBV2, the J gene TRBJ2-7; 9 bases are shared with TRBD1. From germline, CDR1 is SNHLY and CDR2 FYNNEI. The CDR3 totals 15 residues. V dropped 9 bases and J dropped 7; count of bases not matched to a gene: 16. CDR3 DNA: TGTGCCAGTTCGACCCAGGGACAGGGCAGAGAAGAGCAGTACTTC. Translation: CASSTQGQGREEQYF.

The rearrangement links TRBV12-3 or TRBV12-4 to TRBJ1-3, with D uncertain. The CDR3 loop spans 13 amino acids. Between the trimmed V and J ends, which lost 5 bases and 2 bases, there was a span of 7 bases. The CDR3 here is CASSGEAGNTIYF. The DNA of the CDR3 is TGTGCCAGCAGTGGGGAGGCTGGAAACACCATATATTTT.

This clone was detected only a few times. The V gene is TRBV12-5, the J gene TRBJ2-2, with TRBD1 matching over 7 bases. V dropped 0 bases and J dropped 5; count of bases not matched to a gene: 3. The CDR3 extends over 15 amino acids. The germline gives CDR1 LGHNT, CDR2 FRNRAP. CDR3 residues: CASGLVSGGTGELFF. The DNA of the CDR3 is TGTGCTAGTGGTTTGGTCTCAGGGGGAACCGGGGAGCTGTTTTTT. Full variable domain (rest looked up from reference TRBV12-5 and TRBJ2-2): DARVTQTPRHKVTEMGQEVTMRCQPILGHNTVFWYRQTMMQGLELLAYFRNRAPLDDSGMPKDRFSAEMPDATLATLKIQPSEPRDSAVYFCASGLVSGGTGELFFGEGSRLTVL.

Turning to this clone: One junction end does not reproduce the germline sequence, and a read error may be involved. The chain has TRBV5-1 and TRBJ2-4; 10 nucleotides line up with TRBD1. Germline CDR1 is SGHRS and CDR2 is YFSETQ. The CDR3 runs to 14 residues. The CDR3 reads CASSTSVGQGPRDF. DNA of the CDR3: TGCGCCAGCAGCACCAGCGTGGGACAGGGGCCTCGGGACTTC.

V gene TRBV28 combines with J gene TRBJ2-3; either TRBD1 or TRBD2 may fit D (5 bases each). Germline CDR1 MDHEN, CDR2 SYDVKM. This CDR3 is built from 15 residues. Deletions cut 3 bases from V and 7 bases from J, with 17 bases between. This CDR3 reads CASSLRGAEGNTQYF. CDR3 coding DNA: TGTGCCAGCAGTTTGAGAGGGGCCGAGGGAAATACGCAGTATTTT.